A single sample is the source of the 22 T cell receptor beta chains below, sequenced in a study of blood T cell repertoires in COVID-19. Using immunoSEQ multiplex PCR, the repertoire was profiled, and TCRdb retains in-frame clones only, with some absent. Found here are over 85,000 clones, about 85% of them singletons; the top ten hold 35% to 40%. Material: peripheral blood. These receptors came from a man at least 80 years old with acute or convalescent COVID-19.

This chain's CDR3 is CATSDFLAQFF. The CDR3, as DNA: TGTGCCACCAGTGATTTCCTAGCGCAGTTCTTC. The chain carries TRBV24-1 and TRBJ2-1; D is perhaps TRBD2 (5 bases). Germline V gives CDR1 KGHDR, CDR2 SFDVKD. The CDR3 is 11 residues long. V was pared by 1 base and J by 12 bases, with 6 bases between.

Regarding this clone: Sequence at one end of the junction differs from germline and may be a read error. The chain has TRBV12-3 or TRBV12-4 and TRBJ2-5, with TRBD2 matching 8 bases. The CDR3 spans 13 residues. The CDR3 coding sequence is TGTGCCAGCAGTTTTTCAGCGGGAGAGACCCAGCACTTC. Translated, it gives CASSFSAGETQHF.

This clone showed up just a few times. The chain is built from TRBV5-1 and TRBJ1-6; 8 nucleotides agree with TRBD1. The V gene end was trimmed by 4 bases and the J gene end by 3 bases; junction bases not matched to a gene: 3. This CDR3 has 15 residues. CDR1 is SGHRS and CDR2 is YFSETQ in the germline V gene. The CDR3 loop is CASSPDRDYNSPLHF. The CDR3 region has the DNA TGCGCCAGCAGCCCGGACAGGGACTATAATTCACCCCTCCACTTT.

The chain joins TRBV9 to TRBJ2-3, with 8 bases aligning to TRBD2. Germline lookup yields CDR1 SGDLS and CDR2 YYNGEE. The CDR3 extends over 15 amino acids. The junction had 8 bases not matched to a gene; V was cut back by 4 bases and J by 4 bases. In nucleotides, the CDR3 is TGTGCCAGCAGCAAAGGACTAGCCGCCTCAGATACGCAGTATTTT. As protein: CASSKGLAASDTQYF. The full variable domain, its missing parts supplied by reference TRBV9 and TRBJ2-3, is DSGVTQTPKHLITATGQRVTLRCSPRSGDLSVYWYQQSLDQGLQFLIQYYNGEERAKGNILERFSAQQFPDLHSELNLSSLELGDSALYFCASSKGLAASDTQYFGPGTRLTVL.

V gene TRBV7-9 combines with J gene TRBJ2-3; TRBD1 matches at 7 bases. The CDR3 runs to 13 residues. Germline V CDR1 and CDR2: SEHNR, FQNEAQ (reference sequence). J gave up 2 bases and V 11 bases, and 7 bases lay outside the gene matches. In DNA form, the CDR3 reads TGTGCCTTGCCAGGGGGTAACACAGATACGCAGTATTTT. Translating it yields CALPGGNTDTQYF.

This clone was recorded only once. The chain carries TRBV7-3 and TRBJ1-1; no clear D gene. The CDR3 length is 15 residues. Trimming cost V 5 bases and J 0 bases, with 13 bases left between them. Germline V gene lookup returns CDR1 SGHTA and CDR2 FQGTGA. The CDR3 is CASSLKTRMNTEAFF. Written as DNA, the CDR3 is TGTGCCAGCAGCCTGAAGACACGGATGAACACTGAAGCTTTCTTT.

This clone is a singleton in its sample. The V gene is TRBV9, the J gene TRBJ1-4; D is possibly TRBD1 (6 bases). V was shortened by 0 bases and J by 5 bases, with 17 bases between the two germline ends. Per germline, CDR1 SGDLS and CDR2 YYNGEE. This CDR3 has 17 amino acids. This CDR3 reads CASSVAGRGMGNEKLFF. In DNA form, the CDR3 reads TGTGCCAGCAGCGTAGCGGGCAGGGGAATGGGGAATGAAAAACTGTTTTTT.

CDR3 in amino acids: CASSLGQGTNEQFF. The CDR3, as DNA: TGTGCCAGCAGTTTAGGGCAGGGCACCAATGAGCAGTTCTTC. The chain links TRBV27 to TRBJ2-1, with D tentatively TRBD1 (5 bases). There are 14 residues in the CDR3. V lost 2 bases and J lost 6, with 11 bases in between. Germline V gene sequence: CDR1 MNHEY, CDR2 SMNVEV (reference sequence).

CDR3 DNA sequence: TGCGCCAGCAGCCTTGGTGCGGGAGGGAACATGGGCGAGCAGTACTTC. Translation gives CASSLGAGGNMGEQYF. This chain links TRBV10-1 with TRBJ2-7, with 9 bases lining up with TRBD2. This CDR3 is built from 16 residues. V was clipped by 6 bases and J by 6 bases; unmatched bases: 15. The germline CDR1 and CDR2 sequences are WNHNN and SYGVQD (reference sequence).

This chain connects TRBV6-2 or TRBV6-3 to TRBJ2-1; possibly TRBD1 for D (6 bases). The V and J ends lost 5 bases and 2 bases respectively, with 22 bases between them. This CDR3 is 18 amino acids long. CDR1 is MNHEY, CDR2 SVGEGT, per germline. The CDR3 loop reads CASSHKPMGRGPYNEQFF. The CDR3 region has the DNA TGTGCCAGCAGTCATAAACCCATGGGCAGGGGCCCCTACAATGAGCAGTTCTTC.

The V call is TRBV6-5, the J call TRBJ1-2; TRBD1 might be the D (6 bases). CDR1 is MNHEY and CDR2 is SVGAGI in the germline V gene. Trimming pared 2 bases from V and 8 bases from J, leaving 18 bases between. This CDR3 comprises 15 residues. The CDR3 spells CASSYRPGDKDGYTF. Written as DNA, the CDR3 is TGTGCCAGCAGTTACCGTCCCGGGGACAAGGACGGCTACACCTTC.

The chain has TRBV7-3 and TRBJ2-7, with 8 bases identical to TRBD2. Per germline, CDR1 SGHTA and CDR2 FQGTGA. V gave up 5 bases and J gave up 6 bases; unmatched junction bases: 9. The CDR3 contains 14 residues. The CDR3 DNA reads as TGTGCCAGCAGCCTAGGGACTAGTTCATCCGAGCAGTACTTC. Protein product: CASSLGTSSSEQYF.

This sequence joins TRBV18 and TRBJ1-5, with D maybe TRBD1 (6 bases). The V end lost 3 bases, the J end lost 0 bases, and 12 bases lay between the germline ends. This CDR3 contains 16 residues. Germline lookup yields CDR1 KGHSH and CDR2 LQKENI. Here the CDR3 DNA reads TGTGCCAGCTCACCGGCGGGGGCGGTTAGCAATCAGCCCCAGCATTTT. Translating gives CASSPAGAVSNQPQHF.

This rearrangement joins TRBV6-4 to TRBJ2-2; D unresolved. The CDR3 has 13 amino acids. CDR1 is MRHNA and CDR2 is SNTAGT in the germline V gene. V lost 2 bases and J 7 bases, leaving 8 bases between the germline ends. CDR3 in DNA: TGTGCCAGCAGTGACACTCCGGTCGGGGAGCTGTTTTTT. This codes for CASSDTPVGELFF.

The chain is built from TRBV3-1 (or the pseudogene TRBV3-2) and TRBJ2-3, with 10 bases that match TRBD1. V trimming: 3 bases; J trimming: 6 bases; junction bases outside the gene matches: 6. The CDR3 spans 15 residues. Germline assignment: CDR1 LGHDT and CDR2 YNNKEL (reference sequence). CDR3 DNA sequence: TGTGCCAGCAGCCACGGGACAGGGGAGGGGGATACGCAGTATTTT. It yields the protein CASSHGTGEGDTQYF.

This chain joins TRBV7-2 and TRBJ1-4, with TRBD1 matching 8 bases. This CDR3 has 15 amino acids. With 5 bases clipped from V and 6 bases from J, the junction kept 8 bases outside the gene matches. The germline V gene encodes CDR1 SGHTA and CDR2 FQGNSA. DNA of the CDR3: TGTGCCAGCAGCCCACGTCAGGGGGCGTATGAAAAACTGTTTTTT. Residues: CASSPRQGAYEKLFF.

This sequence joins TRBV2 and TRBJ1-2; TRBD1 aligns across 8 bases. CDR3 size: 15 residues. J was trimmed by 3 bases and V by 6 bases; bases with no gene match: 9. Germline lookup yields CDR1 SNHLY and CDR2 FYNNEI. CDR3: CASRGQVRWDYGYTF. Written as DNA, the CDR3 is TGTGCCAGCAGGGGACAGGTGAGGTGGGACTATGGCTACACCTTC.

The V gene is TRBV11-2, the J gene TRBJ2-3; D ambiguous. The CDR3 length is 15 residues. Germline CDR1 and CDR2: SGHAT and FQNNGV. V was shortened by 3 bases and J by 1 base, with 11 bases between the two germline ends. CDR3 region: CASSFSGQRTDTQYF. The CDR3 DNA follows: TGTGCCAGCAGCTTTTCTGGGCAACGCACAGATACGCAGTATTTT.

In DNA, the CDR3 is TGCACCAGCCGCCGGGGGGGTGGGCCGGTATCTAGCTACGAGCAGTACTTC. Its translation: CTSRRGGGPVSSYEQYF. The V and J genes are TRBV1 and TRBJ2-7; no check of the table's D call, TRBD2, against the DNA was made. TRBV1 is a listed pseudogene. The CDR3 extends over 17 amino acids.

In this sample, this clone turned up once. The chain carries TRBV5-1 and TRBJ2-7, with a weak D call TRBD2 (5 bases). Germline CDR1 and CDR2: SGHRS and YFSETQ. The V gene lost 4 bases and the J gene lost 5 bases, with 16 bases spanning the gap. This CDR3 region has 14 residues. The CDR3 region is CASSPGRGVDEQYF. CDR3 sequence (DNA): TGCGCCAGCAGCCCAGGACGGGGTGTCGACGAGCAGTACTTC.

In its sample, this clone was seen once. The chain is built from TRBV19 and TRBJ1-1; 11 bases fit TRBD1. The CDR3 spans 13 residues. Losses at the gene ends were 4 bases for V and 8 bases for J; bases not matched to a gene: 3. Germline V gene data show CDR1 as LNHDA and CDR2 as SQIVND (reference sequence). As DNA, the CDR3 is TGTGCCAGTAGTACCGGGACAGGGGGAGAAGCTTTCTTT. As protein: CASSTGTGGEAFF.

This chain joins TRBV28 and TRBJ2-3, with a tentative D call TRBD2 (5 bases). CDR1 MDHEN and CDR2 SYDVKM come from the germline V gene. CDR3 length: 16 residues. Trimming pared 7 bases from V and 0 bases from J, leaving 17 bases between. The CDR3 DNA reads TGTGCCAGCAAAGAACAAGGACTCCTGAGCACAGATACGCAGTATTTT. It specifies CASKEQGLLSTDTQYF. Full variable domain (outside the CDR3, taken from reference TRBV28 and TRBJ2-3): DVKVTQSSRYLVKRTGEKVFLECVQDMDHENMFWYRQDPGLGLRLIYFSYDVKMKEKGDIPEGYSVSREKKERFSLILESASTNQTSMYLCASKEQGLLSTDTQYFGPGTRLTVL.